The 18 T cell receptor beta chains below all came from one sample that was sequenced in a study of blood T cell repertoires in COVID-19. The assay was immunoSEQ multiplex PCR, and TCRdb's table has in-frame clones only and misses some. The sample yields roughly 290,000 clones, roughly 90% seen once. The sample consisted of PBMCs or T cells enriched from blood (not recorded which). The receptors were sampled from a woman under 30 with acute COVID-19.

The chain uses TRBV6-2 or TRBV6-3 and TRBJ2-1, with 10 bases that match TRBD2. The V gene's germline CDR1 is MNHEY and CDR2 SVGEGT. V shed 6 bases and J 8 bases; nucleotides not matched to a gene: 7. This CDR3 is 14 amino acids long. CDR3 sequence reads: CASSEAGGKDEQFF. CDR3 in DNA: TGTGCCAGCAGCGAAGCGGGAGGGAAGGATGAGCAGTTCTTC.

V is TRBV3-1 (or the pseudogene TRBV3-2) and J is TRBJ1-4, with 8 bases identical to TRBD1. Germline V gene data show CDR1 as LGHDT and CDR2 as YNNKEL (reference sequence). The CDR3 contains 17 residues. The V and J ends lost 3 bases and 7 bases, in that order; junction bases with no gene match: 13. CDR3 sequence (DNA): TGTGCCAGCAGCCAGTCTGAACACAGGGGGGGTGGTGAAAAACTGTTTTTT. Translation: CASSQSEHRGGGEKLFF.

The chain joins TRBV13 to TRBJ1-2; D call uncertain. Trimming took off 2 bases at V and 4 bases at J, with 11 bases between the two ends. The CDR3 has 14 amino acids. Per the germline V gene, CDR1 is PRHDT and CDR2 is FYEKMQ (reference sequence). CDR3 loop: CASSLRGMSYGYTF. The DNA of the CDR3 is TGTGCCAGCAGCTTACGAGGGATGAGCTATGGCTACACCTTC.

The V and J genes are TRBV2 and TRBJ1-2; TRBD1 is a possible D gene (6 bases). CDR3 length: 12 amino acids. In germline, CDR1 is SNHLY, CDR2 FYNNEI. Trimming removed 8 bases from V and 6 bases from J, with 13 bases in between. The CDR3 DNA reads TGTGCCAGCGCATCTCAGGGGAATGGCTACACCTTC. Protein: CASASQGNGYTF.

This rearrangement joins TRBV19 to TRBJ2-3; 11 nucleotides align to TRBD2. The CDR3 consists of 17 residues. CDR1 and CDR2 (germline): LNHDA, SQIVND (reference sequence). V was clipped by 9 bases and J by 4 bases; unmatched bases: 15. In DNA form, the CDR3 reads TGTGCCAGCAGCGTTATCTTAGCGGGAGGGCCGGCAGATACGCAGTATTTT. Translating it yields CASSVILAGGPADTQYF.

The table lists this clone with a count of one. The rearrangement links TRBV7-8 to TRBJ2-3, with a weak D call TRBD2 (5 bases). CDR3 length: 15 residues. Trimming took off 3 bases at V and 2 bases at J, with 12 bases between the two ends. Germline assignment: CDR1 SGHVS and CDR2 FQNEAQ. CDR3 sequence reads: CASSFKAVLTDTQYF. DNA of the CDR3: TGTGCCAGCAGCTTCAAAGCGGTCCTCACAGATACGCAGTATTTT.

DNA of the CDR3: TGTGCCAGCAGTTCGCCCCGGGACAGGGGCCACGAGCAGTACTTC. Translation gives CASSSPRDRGHEQYF. The rearrangement links TRBV28 to TRBJ2-7; 10 bases align to TRBD1. This CDR3 is built from 15 residues. Losses at the gene ends were 4 bases for V and 5 bases for J; bases not matched to a gene: 8. Germline loops: CDR1 MDHEN, CDR2 SYDVKM.

The J gene is TRBJ1-5, the V gene TRBV28; the D gene is possibly TRBD1 (5 bases). The CDR3 consists of 15 residues. CDR1 is MDHEN, CDR2 SYDVKM, per germline. V was shortened by 2 bases and J by 6 bases, with 14 bases between the two germline ends. In DNA form, the CDR3 reads TGTGCCAGCAGTTTAGGGAGGGCGGGGGGTCAGCCCCAGCATTTT. It translates to CASSLGRAGGQPQHF. Full variable domain (remainder filled in from reference TRBV28 and TRBJ1-5): DVKVTQSSRYLVKRTGEKVFLECVQDMDHENMFWYRQDPGLGLRLIYFSYDVKMKEKGDIPEGYSVSREKKERFSLILESASTNQTSMYLCASSLGRAGGQPQHFGDGTRLSIL.

The chain joins TRBV3-1 (or the pseudogene TRBV3-2) to TRBJ1-4; tentatively, D is TRBD1 (5 bases). Germline CDR1 and CDR2: LGHDT and YNNKEL (reference sequence). The CDR3 is 18 amino acids. With 0 bases removed from V and 1 base from J, the gap between germline ends came to 15 bases. The CDR3 spells CASSQERTTAQTNEKLFF. The CDR3 region has the DNA TGTGCCAGCAGCCAAGAAAGGACGACAGCCCAAACTAATGAAAAACTGTTTTTT.

The chain uses TRBV11-2 and TRBJ1-5; D uncertain. CDR3 length: 13 residues. The germline V and J ends were trimmed by 3 bases and 2 bases, with 5 bases remaining between them. From germline, CDR1 is SGHAT and CDR2 FQNNGV. In DNA, the CDR3 is TGTGCCAGCAGCTTCGGTGGCAATCAGCCCCAGCATTTT. Translating gives CASSFGGNQPQHF.

V and J are TRBV27 and TRBJ2-7, with 13 bases matching TRBD2. This CDR3 comprises 19 residues. The germline gives CDR1 MNHEY, CDR2 SMNVEV (reference sequence). V was clipped by 6 bases and J by 2 bases; unmatched bases: 16. The chain's CDR3 is CASSLSRTSGSPFTYEQYF. As DNA, the CDR3 is TGTGCCAGCAGCCTCTCTCGGACTAGCGGGAGCCCCTTCACCTACGAGCAGTACTTC.

The count of this clone is one. J is TRBJ2-5 and V is TRBV5-6, with D uncertain. Germline-derived CDR1 and CDR2 are SGHDT and YYEEEE. Trimming stripped 1 base from V and 5 bases from J, with 21 bases between. The CDR3 extends over 17 amino acids. The CDR3 bases are TGTGCCAGCAGCTTGTTACCGGAACCAGCGTTGGTTGAGACCCAGTACTTC. Protein: CASSLLPEPALVETQYF.

In this sample, this clone turned up once. The V call is TRBV12-3 or TRBV12-4, the J call TRBJ1-6, with TRBD1 matching 8 bases. Germline trimming cut 8 bases from V and 7 bases from J; bases unmatched to any gene: 1. The CDR3 is made up of 12 amino acids. CDR3: CASQGANSPLHF. As DNA, the CDR3 is TGTGCCAGCCAGGGGGCGAATTCACCCCTCCACTTT.

The chain couples TRBV18 to TRBJ2-1, with D perhaps matching TRBD1 (6 bases). The V end was cut by 2 bases, the J end by 5 bases, with 10 bases between. The CDR3 is 14 amino acids. CDR1 KGHSH and CDR2 LQKENI come from the germline V gene. The CDR3 loop reads CASSPGQINNEQFF. CDR3 in DNA: TGTGCCAGCTCACCAGGACAGATAAACAATGAGCAGTTCTTC.

The chain joins TRBV3-1 (or the pseudogene TRBV3-2) to TRBJ2-7; 7 nucleotides align to TRBD2. Germline V gene data show CDR1 as LGHDT and CDR2 as YNNKEL (reference sequence). This CDR3 contains 15 residues. V trimming: 0 bases; J trimming: 0 bases; junction bases outside the gene matches: 2. CDR3: CASSQDTSASYEQYF. The CDR3 DNA is TGTGCCAGCAGCCAAGACACTAGCGCCTCCTACGAGCAGTACTTC.

The J gene is TRBJ2-1, the V gene TRBV5-1; tentative D call: TRBD2 (6 bases). The CDR3 sequence is 15 residues long. Trimming shortened V by 3 bases and J by 6 bases, and 16 bases separated the two germline ends. CDR1 SGHRS and CDR2 YFSETQ come from the germline V gene. CDR3 in DNA: TGCGCCAGCAGCTCTCAGGCGGGACTTTCCAATGAGCAGTTCTTC. Protein product: CASSSQAGLSNEQFF.

This clone came up once. This chain links TRBV18 with TRBJ2-1; 13 nucleotides align to TRBD2. Germline CDR1 reads KGHSH; CDR2 reads LQKENI. The CDR3 consists of 16 residues. V lost 5 bases to trimming and J lost 4 bases; unmatched junction nucleotides: 5. This CDR3 reads CASSSRTSGGYNEQFF. CDR3 sequence (DNA): TGTGCCAGCTCATCTCGGACTAGCGGGGGATACAATGAGCAGTTCTTC.

This sequence joins TRBV4-1 and TRBJ1-4, with 8 bases that match TRBD1. Germline V gene lookup returns CDR1 MGHRA and CDR2 YSYEKL. This CDR3 comprises 15 residues. V lost 6 bases and J lost 8; bases outside the gene matches: 11. The CDR3 sequence: CASSLGGTGGEKLFF. Written as DNA, the CDR3 is TGCGCCAGCAGTCTAGGAGGGACAGGAGGGGAAAAACTGTTTTTT.